This T cell receptor beta chain derives from a study of OX40 agonist ivuxolimab in advanced cancers. Study background: Mean age approximately 55 years, range 23 to 79; around 80% male.

Unmatched junction bases numbered 5, after V lost 1 base and J lost 0 bases. Germline lookup yields CDR1 MGHRA and CDR2 YSYEKL. This CDR3 has 19 residues. TCRdb keeps only in-frame clones here, not all; method: immunoSEQ multiplex PCR. The data contain approximately 84,000 clones, around 87% of them seen just once; the ten biggest clones take up roughly 0.9%. This clonotype originated in an adult with an advanced solid tumor such as melanoma, head and neck, liver or kidney cancer. The sequenced sample was CD4+ or CD8+ T cells sorted from blood, obtained in a trial of the OX40 agonist ivuxolimab. This chain uses TRBV4-1 with TRBJ2-1; 14 bases fit TRBD2. The CDR3 region is CASSQAGTSGGSSYNEQFF. The CDR3 DNA reads as TGCGCCAGCAGCCAAGCCGGGACTAGCGGGGGAAGCTCCTACAATGAGCAGTTCTTC.